The rows below give T cell receptor beta chains drawn from one sample of a study of human versus mouse CDR3 diversity and MHC coevolution. TCRdb keeps only in-frame clones here, not all; method: immunoSEQ multiplex PCR. In the table there are tens of thousands of clones, about nine tenths of which are singletons. The material sequenced was naive CD4+ T cells from blood. These receptors originate from a person aged 25 to 75 in good health. The CDR3 runs from the conserved cysteine through the conserved F or W. A D gene is named only where the DNA matches it firmly. Clone size is stated in some rows and not others, as once, few, many or a class when expanded.

cdr3_aa: CASSGTGVSYGYTF
cdr3_nt: TGTGCCAGCAGCGGTACAGGGGTTTCCTATGGCTACACCTTC
clone_size: -
v_call: TRBV28
d_call: TRBD1
j_call: TRBJ1-2

cdr3_aa: CASSPRRRDSGNTIYF
cdr3_nt: TGTGCCAGCAGCCCCCGGCGACGGGACTCTGGAAACACCATATATTTT
clone_size: -
v_call: TRBV11-2
d_call: -
j_call: TRBJ1-3

cdr3_aa: CASSGTGGYEQYF
cdr3_nt: TGTGCCAGCAGCGGGACAGGGGGCTACGAGCAGTACTTC
clone_size: -
v_call: TRBV2
d_call: TRBD1
j_call: TRBJ2-7

cdr3_aa: CASSLGTSGGTGGETQYF
cdr3_nt: TGCGCCAGCAGCTTGGGTACTAGCGGGGGCACAGGAGGAGAGACCCAGTACTTC
clone_size: -
v_call: TRBV5-1
d_call: TRBD2
j_call: TRBJ2-5

cdr3_aa: CASSGQVNYGYSF
cdr3_nt: TGTGCCAGCAGCGGACAGGTCAACTATGGCTACTCCTTC
clone_size: -
v_call: TRBV9
d_call: -
j_call: TRBJ1-2

cdr3_aa: CASIGREDQPQHF
cdr3_nt: TGTGCCAGTATAGGGCGGGAGGATCAGCCCCAGCATTTT
clone_size: -
v_call: TRBV19
d_call: -
j_call: TRBJ1-5

cdr3_aa: CASSYSGGTDTQYF
cdr3_nt: TGTGCCAGCAGTTACTCCGGAGGCACAGATACGCAGTATTTT
clone_size: -
v_call: TRBV6-5
d_call: -
j_call: TRBJ2-3

cdr3_aa: CASSLPTGGLNYGYTF
cdr3_nt: TGTGCCAGCAGTTTACCGACAGGGGGCCTTAACTATGGCTACACCTTC
clone_size: -
v_call: TRBV28
d_call: TRBD1
j_call: TRBJ1-2

cdr3_aa: CAWSLGAYEQYF
cdr3_nt: TGTGCCTGGAGTCTAGGGGCCTACGAGCAGTACTTC
clone_size: once
v_call: TRBV30
d_call: -
j_call: TRBJ2-7

cdr3_aa: CASSLTGTDFNQPQHF
cdr3_nt: TGTGCCAGCAGTTTAACCGGGACAGATTTCAATCAGCCCCAGCATTTT
clone_size: -
v_call: TRBV28
d_call: TRBD1
j_call: TRBJ1-5

cdr3_aa: CASSIGLGQGYTGELFF
cdr3_nt: TGTGCCAGTAGTATAGGGTTGGGACAGGGCTATACCGGGGAGCTGTTTTTT
clone_size: once
v_call: TRBV19
d_call: TRBD1
j_call: TRBJ2-2

cdr3_aa: CASSQSGGTYNEQFF
cdr3_nt: TGCGCCAGCAGCCAAAGCGGGGGGACCTACAATGAGCAGTTCTTC
clone_size: once
v_call: TRBV4-1
d_call: TRBD2
j_call: TRBJ2-1

cdr3_aa: CASSYAPGQGVDEQYF
cdr3_nt: TGTGCCAGCAGTTATGCACCGGGACAGGGGGTGGACGAGCAGTACTTC
clone_size: -
v_call: TRBV25-1
d_call: TRBD1
j_call: TRBJ2-7

cdr3_aa: CASTLNINTEAFF
cdr3_nt: TGTGCCAGCACCCTTAATATAAACACTGAAGCTTTCTTT
clone_size: -
v_call: TRBV6-1
d_call: -
j_call: TRBJ1-1

cdr3_aa: CASSRTGLEYTEAFF
cdr3_nt: TGCGCCAGCAGCAGAACAGGGTTAGAGTACACTGAAGCTTTCTTT
clone_size: -
v_call: TRBV5-1
d_call: -
j_call: TRBJ1-1

cdr3_aa: CASSYKWDSSYEQYF
cdr3_nt: TGTGCCAGCAGTTACAAATGGGACAGCTCCTACGAGCAGTACTTC
clone_size: -
v_call: TRBV6-5
d_call: TRBD1
j_call: TRBJ2-7

cdr3_aa: CASTSGGAGETQYF
cdr3_nt: TGTGCCAGCACCAGCGGGGGGGCCGGAGAGACCCAGTACTTC
clone_size: -
v_call: TRBV28
d_call: TRBD2
j_call: TRBJ2-5

cdr3_aa: CASSMGDSQETQYF
cdr3_nt: TGCGCCAGCAGCATGGGGGACAGCCAAGAGACCCAGTACTTC
clone_size: once
v_call: TRBV5-1
d_call: TRBD1
j_call: TRBJ2-5

cdr3_aa: CASSIAPGQGAYEQYF
cdr3_nt: TGTGCCAGTAGTATAGCTCCGGGACAGGGGGCTTACGAGCAGTACTTC
clone_size: -
v_call: TRBV19
d_call: TRBD1
j_call: TRBJ2-7

cdr3_aa: CASRSILERDEKLFF
cdr3_nt: TGTGCCAGCCGATCTATCCTGGAGCGGGATGAAAAACTGTTTTTT
clone_size: -
v_call: TRBV28
d_call: -
j_call: TRBJ1-4

cdr3_aa: CASSHQETAGELFF
cdr3_nt: TGTGCCAGCAGCCACCAGGAGACAGCCGGGGAGCTGTTTTTT
clone_size: -
v_call: TRBV7-9
d_call: -
j_call: TRBJ2-2

cdr3_aa: CASSLDYEQYF
cdr3_nt: TGTGCCAGCAGTCTAGACTACGAGCAGTACTTC
clone_size: -
v_call: TRBV28
d_call: -
j_call: TRBJ2-7

cdr3_aa: CASSYDIMAEKLFF
cdr3_nt: TGTGCCAGCTCATACGACATAATGGCCGAAAAACTGTTTTTT
clone_size: -
v_call: TRBV18
d_call: -
j_call: TRBJ1-4

cdr3_aa: CASSLEAGDGYEQYF
cdr3_nt: TGTGCCAGCAGCTTAGAAGCGGGAGACGGTTACGAGCAGTACTTC
clone_size: -
v_call: TRBV7-8
d_call: TRBD2
j_call: TRBJ2-7

cdr3_aa: CASSLGPGGKEAFF
cdr3_nt: TGTGCCAGCAGCTTAGGTCCGGGGGGGAAGGAAGCTTTCTTT
clone_size: -
v_call: TRBV7-2
d_call: -
j_call: TRBJ1-1

cdr3_aa: CASSSIGTGSYEQYF
cdr3_nt: TGTGCCAGCAGTTCGATCGGGACAGGTAGCTACGAGCAGTACTTC
clone_size: few
v_call: TRBV21-1
d_call: -
j_call: TRBJ2-7

cdr3_aa: CAWSGPGQVNEKLFF
cdr3_nt: TGTGCCTGGAGTGGCCCTGGACAGGTTAATGAAAAACTGTTTTTT
clone_size: -
v_call: TRBV30
d_call: TRBD1
j_call: TRBJ1-4

cdr3_aa: CASSSTFSDTQYF
cdr3_nt: TGCGCCAGCAGCTCGACTTTCTCGGATACGCAGTATTTT
clone_size: -
v_call: TRBV5-1
d_call: -
j_call: TRBJ2-3

cdr3_aa: CASSLTGKTEAFF
cdr3_nt: TGTGCCAGCAGCCTCACAGGGAAAACTGAAGCTTTCTTT
clone_size: -
v_call: TRBV7-2
d_call: -
j_call: TRBJ1-1

cdr3_aa: CSVEIWGGIGYTF
cdr3_nt: TGCAGCGTTGAGATTTGGGGAGGTATAGGCTACACCTTC
clone_size: -
v_call: TRBV29-1
d_call: -
j_call: TRBJ1-2

cdr3_aa: CASRAGQTYEQYF
cdr3_nt: TGTGCCAGCAGGGCGGGACAGACCTACGAGCAGTACTTC
clone_size: -
v_call: TRBV28
d_call: -
j_call: TRBJ2-7